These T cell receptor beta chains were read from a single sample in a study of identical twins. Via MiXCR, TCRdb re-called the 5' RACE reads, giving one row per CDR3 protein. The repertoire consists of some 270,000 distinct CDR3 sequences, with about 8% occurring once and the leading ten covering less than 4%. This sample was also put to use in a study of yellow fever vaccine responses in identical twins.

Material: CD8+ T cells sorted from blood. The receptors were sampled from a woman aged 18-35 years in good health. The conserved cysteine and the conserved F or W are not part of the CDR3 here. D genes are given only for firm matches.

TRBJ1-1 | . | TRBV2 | ASTTGSNTEAF
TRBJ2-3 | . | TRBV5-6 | ARSLGLWWRGADTQY
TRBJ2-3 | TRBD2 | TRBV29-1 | SVEGLAGGFADTQY
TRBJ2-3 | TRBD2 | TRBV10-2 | ASREATSGTDTQY
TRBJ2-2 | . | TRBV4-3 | ASSQDGSGTRTGELF
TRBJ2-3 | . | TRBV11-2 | ASSSSRGITDTQY
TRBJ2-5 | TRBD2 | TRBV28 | ASSLRLAPGETQY
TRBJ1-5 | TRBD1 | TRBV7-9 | ASSGRDRGGNQPQH
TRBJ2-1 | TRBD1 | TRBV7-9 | ASSVLQPGQIYNEQF
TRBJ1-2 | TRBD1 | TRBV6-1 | ASTLWTGSNYGYT
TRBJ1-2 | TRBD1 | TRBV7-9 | ASISPLGGNGYT
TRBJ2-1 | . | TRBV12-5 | ASGLGWSHEQF
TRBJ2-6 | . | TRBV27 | ASTFGGSGANVLT
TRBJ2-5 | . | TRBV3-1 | ASSPRNQETQY
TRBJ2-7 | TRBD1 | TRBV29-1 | SVGGTGFDEQY
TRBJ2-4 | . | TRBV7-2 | ASSALTDKNIQY
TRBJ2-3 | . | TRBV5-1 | ASSLSAGSTDTQY
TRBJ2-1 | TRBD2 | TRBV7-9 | ASSLAGPTSVGDEQF
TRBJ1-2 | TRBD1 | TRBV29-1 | SVVVGQANYGYT
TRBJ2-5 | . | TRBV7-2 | ASSLWGGIQETQY
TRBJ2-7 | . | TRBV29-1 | SVEDSGGSEQY
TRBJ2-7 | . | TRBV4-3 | ASSQDRGLAFGYEQY
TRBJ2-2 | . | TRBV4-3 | ASSLEQPGELF
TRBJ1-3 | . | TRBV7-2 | ASSFGVSGNTIY
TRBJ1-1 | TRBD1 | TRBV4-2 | ASSHLQGAGTEAF
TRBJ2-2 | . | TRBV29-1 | SVEQNTGELF
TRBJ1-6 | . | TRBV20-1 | SGQIYNSPLH
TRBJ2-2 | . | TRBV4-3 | ASSRGTPTVWTGELF
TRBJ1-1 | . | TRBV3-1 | ASSQRQGTGRTEAF
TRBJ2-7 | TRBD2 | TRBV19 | ASSGTNSYEQY
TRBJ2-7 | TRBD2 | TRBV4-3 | ASSQDRVAGAYEQY
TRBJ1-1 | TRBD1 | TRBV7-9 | ASSLAGTGGTEAF
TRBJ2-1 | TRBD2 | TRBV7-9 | ASSPITSGFYNEQF
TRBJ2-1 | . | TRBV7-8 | ASSQRTGNEQF
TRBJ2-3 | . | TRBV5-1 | ASSSFNPSTDTQY
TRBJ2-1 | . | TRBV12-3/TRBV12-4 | ASSSGAGEQF
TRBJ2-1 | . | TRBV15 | ATSRVGNEQF
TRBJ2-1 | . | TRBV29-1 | SVGQPAYGEQF
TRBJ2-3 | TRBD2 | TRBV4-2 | ASSQRGEIDTQY
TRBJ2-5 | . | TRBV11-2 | ASSLAPETIQETQY
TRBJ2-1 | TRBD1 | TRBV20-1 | SARESVDRGRNEQF
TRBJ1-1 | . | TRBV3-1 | ASSKTGLNTEAF